The T cell receptor (beta chain) described here comes from a study of PD-1 blockade in classical Hodgkin lymphoma. The table came from immunoSEQ multiplex PCR; TCRdb's copy has only in-frame clones and leaves some out. Here the sample spans roughly 56,000 clones, approximately 90% being singletons. Germline V gives CDR1 GTSNPN, CDR2 SVGIG (reference sequence). V shed 1 base and J shed 6 bases, with 10 bases lying between them. The CDR3 contains 14 residues. Relapses following autologous stem cell transplantation were seen in all patients, with brentuximab vedotin exposure varying. This TCR came from a human donor with classical Hodgkin lymphoma. The genes are TRBV30 and TRBJ1-6; possible D gene TRBD1, 6 bases. Sequencing was performed on peripheral blood mononuclear cells (PBMCs), taken before the second cycle of nivolumab. DNA of the CDR3: TGTGCCTGGAGTGGACAGGCGACTAATTCACCCCTCCACTTT. Translated: CAWSGQATNSPLHF.